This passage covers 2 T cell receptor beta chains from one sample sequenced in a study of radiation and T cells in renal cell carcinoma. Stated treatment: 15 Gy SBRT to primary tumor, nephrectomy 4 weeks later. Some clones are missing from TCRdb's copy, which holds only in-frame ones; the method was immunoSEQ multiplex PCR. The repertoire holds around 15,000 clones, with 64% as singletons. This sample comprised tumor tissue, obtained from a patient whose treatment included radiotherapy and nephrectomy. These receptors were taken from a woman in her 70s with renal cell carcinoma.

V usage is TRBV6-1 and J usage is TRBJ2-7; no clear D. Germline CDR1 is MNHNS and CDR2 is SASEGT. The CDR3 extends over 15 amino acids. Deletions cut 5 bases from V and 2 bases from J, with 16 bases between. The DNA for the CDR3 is TGTGCCAGCAGTACGGACCGCTCGACACCCTACGAGCAGTACTTC. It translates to CASSTDRSTPYEQYF.

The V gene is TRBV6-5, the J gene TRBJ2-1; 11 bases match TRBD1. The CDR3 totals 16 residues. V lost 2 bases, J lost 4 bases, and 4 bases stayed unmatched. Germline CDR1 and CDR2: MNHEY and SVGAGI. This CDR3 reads CASSYRGQGAYNEQFF. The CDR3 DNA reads TGTGCCAGCAGTTACCGCGGACAGGGGGCTTACAATGAGCAGTTCTTC.